Listed here are 7 T cell receptor beta chains from one sample, sequenced in a study of T cells in women clearing cervical HPV infection. The method was immunoSEQ multiplex PCR; TCRdb's version includes in-frame clones alone and lacks a portion of them. The sample's table shows about 29,000 clones. What was sequenced was blood buffy coat. The receptors stem from a woman between 18 and 75 years old with a cervical HPV16 infection that either progressed to CIN3+ or cleared (not recorded which).

With regard to this clone: The CDR3 extends 3 residues past the end of the read, so its final part is completed from the germline J gene. The chain employs TRBV10-1 and TRBJ2-3, with a possible D match to TRBD1 (5 bases). The ends were cut back, 6 bases at V and 4 bases at J, with 14 bases in the middle. This CDR3 has 14 amino acids. In germline, CDR1 is WNHNN, CDR2 SYGVQD (reference sequence). The covered CDR3 bases are TGCGCCAGCAGGGAGACCTTAGGGGCAGATACG. Amino acid sequence: CASRETLGADT. The CDR3 in its entirety is CASRETLGADTQYF.

Worth noting for this clone: The read ends 3 residues before the CDR3 terminus; that terminus is restored from the germline J gene. The chain is built from TRBV5-4 and TRBJ1-5; D gene uncertain. From germline, CDR1 is SGHNT and CDR2 YYREEE (reference sequence). The length of the CDR3 is 13 residues. V lost 0 bases, J lost 4 bases, and 5 bases lay in between. Incomplete CDR3 DNA: TGTGCCAGCAGCTTGGACGGGAATCAGCCC. Amino acids: CASSLDGNQP. From start to end, the CDR3 is CASSLDGNQPQHF.

On this clone: The read ends 3 residues before the CDR3 terminus; that terminus is restored from the germline J gene. The chain joins TRBV6-1 to TRBJ2-7, with 7 bases identical to TRBD1. The CDR3 has 13 amino acids. V lost 3 bases and J lost 6; bases outside the gene matches: 5. The germline V gene encodes CDR1 MNHNS and CDR2 SASEGT. CDR3 DNA, as far as it was read: TGTGCCAGCAGTGACCGGACAGGTCTCGAG. Its protein product is CASSDRTGLE. The full CDR3 protein is CASSDRTGLEQYF.

CDR3 DNA, as far as it was read: TGTGCCAGCAGCTTTCGGGACTTGACAGATACG. It codes for CASSFRDLTDT. The whole CDR3 is CASSFRDLTDTQYF. The chain has TRBV7-8 and TRBJ2-3; D is possibly TRBD2 (6 bases). The read comes to an end 3 residues before the CDR3 does, leaving the germline J gene to fill in the end. The CDR3 has 14 residues. Trimming took 3 bases from V and 3 from J, leaving 10 bases between them. The germline V gene encodes CDR1 SGHVS and CDR2 FQNEAQ.

Concerning this clone itself: The DNA ends 3 residues before the CDR3 does, and the rest of the CDR3 is filled in from the germline J gene. This chain connects TRBV15 to TRBJ2-1, with D possibly being TRBD1 (6 bases). Germline CDR1 and CDR2: LNHNV and YYDKDF (reference sequence). V was trimmed by 0 bases and J by 9 bases, leaving 15 bases between them. The CDR3 totals 15 residues. Incomplete CDR3 DNA: TGTGCCACCAGCAGAGATCTCCCTCACAGGGCTGAG. It translates to CATSRDLPHRAE. The entire CDR3 sequence reads CATSRDLPHRAEQFF.

A word on this clone: Read data end 3 residues before the CDR3 end; the end is taken from the germline J gene. The chain links TRBV6-2 or TRBV6-3 to TRBJ2-2; 7 bases match TRBD1. The CDR3 loop spans 12 amino acids. From germline, CDR1 is MNHEY and CDR2 SVGEGT. This CDR3 is CASSGPDRKLFF. The sequenced CDR3 bases are TGTGCCAGCAGTGGGCCGGACAGGAAG.

In regard to this clone: The sequence runs out 3 residues before the end of the CDR3; the remainder is reconstructed from the germline J gene. The V call is TRBV14, the J call TRBJ2-2, with D uncertain. With 2 bases removed from V and 4 bases from J, the gap between germline ends came to 5 bases. This CDR3 contains 13 residues. Germline CDR1 reads SGHDN; CDR2 reads FVKESK. This CDR3 reads CASSQTRTGELFF. CDR3 DNA (partial): TGTGCCAGCAGCCAAACGCGCACCGGGGAG.